Listed here are 18 T cell receptor beta chains from one sample, sequenced in a study of T cell changes during pregnancy in multiple sclerosis. The assay was immunoSEQ multiplex PCR, and TCRdb's table has in-frame clones only and misses some. Of more than 100,000 clones listed, roughly 92% were seen once; the top ten hold about 0.9%. Sequencing used peripheral blood, obtained after pregnancy. These receptors were taken from a female donor with multiple sclerosis, enrolled in a pregnancy study.

This clone was counted a few times. The chain joins TRBV6-1 to TRBJ1-2; TRBD1 matches at 7 bases. Germline V lookup: CDR1 MNHNS, CDR2 SASEGT. This CDR3 contains 14 residues. The trim removed 6 bases at V and 4 bases at J, leaving 8 bases unmatched. The CDR3 loop reads CASSPYRGSYGYTF. The CDR3 DNA follows: TGTGCCAGCAGCCCCTACAGGGGTAGCTATGGCTACACCTTC.

In this sample, this clone turned up once. The rearrangement links TRBV5-6 to TRBJ1-2; no clear D gene. Trimming removed 4 bases at V and 7 bases at J, with 23 bases between. CDR1 SGHDT and CDR2 YYEEEE come from the germline V gene. The CDR3 contains 16 residues. The CDR3 nucleotides read TGTGCCAGCAGCCTGCCCTCGCAGGCAGCCTTGGGTGGCTACACCTTC. Protein sequence: CASSLPSQAALGGYTF.

The rearrangement uses TRBV5-1 and TRBJ2-7; 9 nucleotides line up with TRBD1. V trimming: 4 bases; J trimming: 2 bases; junction bases outside the gene matches: 4. Germline V gene lookup returns CDR1 SGHRS and CDR2 YFSETQ. CDR3 length: 14 residues. Here the CDR3 reads CASSHRDRAYEQYF. The CDR3 DNA follows: TGCGCCAGCAGCCACCGGGACAGGGCCTACGAGCAGTACTTC.

This chain links TRBV9 with TRBJ1-1; maybe TRBD1 (5 bases). Germline V gene data show CDR1 as SGDLS and CDR2 as YYNGEE. The ends were cut back, 0 bases at V and 5 bases at J, with 14 bases in the middle. The CDR3 totals 15 residues. This CDR3 is CASSVVLGVGTEAFF. The CDR3 region has the DNA TGTGCCAGCAGCGTAGTGTTAGGGGTAGGGACTGAAGCTTTCTTT.

V usage is TRBV30 and J usage is TRBJ2-3; TRBD2 might be the D (5 bases). The length of the CDR3 is 16 residues. V lost 1 base and J 3 bases, leaving 17 bases between the germline ends. Germline-derived CDR1 and CDR2 are GTSNPN and SVGIG (reference sequence). CDR3 protein: CAWSEEGSGRTDTQYF. The CDR3 bases are TGTGCCTGGAGTGAAGAAGGGAGTGGTAGAACAGATACGCAGTATTTT.

The chain couples TRBV19 to TRBJ1-1; possible D gene TRBD1, 6 bases. Deletions cut 5 bases from V and 7 bases from J, with 14 bases between. CDR3 length: 13 amino acids. Germline V CDR1 and CDR2: LNHDA, SQIVND (reference sequence). Here the CDR3 DNA reads TGTGCCAGTAGTGGCCCTAAACAGGGTGAAGCTTTCTTT. It yields the protein CASSGPKQGEAFF.

The CDR3 protein is CASSSQVTSYNEQFF. In DNA, the CDR3 is TGTGCCAGCAGCTCCCAGGTAACCTCCTACAATGAGCAGTTCTTC. V usage is TRBV7-6 and J usage is TRBJ2-1; D gene uncertain. There are 15 residues in the CDR3. CDR1 is SGHVS and CDR2 is FNYEAQ in the germline V gene. Trimming removed 4 bases at V and 0 bases at J, with 10 bases between. Combining the CDR3 with reference TRBV7-6 and TRBJ2-1 gives the whole variable domain GAGVSQSPRYKVTKRGQDVALRCDPISGHVSLYWYRQALGQGPEFLTYFNYEAQQDKSGLPNDRFSAERPEGSISTLTIQRTEQRDSAMYRCASSSQVTSYNEQFFGPGTRLTVL.

The chain recombines TRBV27 with TRBJ1-2, with a tentative D call TRBD1 (5 bases). The V and J ends lost 3 bases and 8 bases respectively, with 13 bases between them. Germline lookup yields CDR1 MNHEY and CDR2 SMNVEV (reference sequence). This CDR3 is built from 13 residues. The CDR3 loop is CASSFGASGGYTF. The CDR3 bases are TGTGCCAGCAGTTTTGGGGCGTCGGGCGGCTACACCTTC.

The table lists this clone with a count of one. This chain joins TRBV10-3 and TRBJ1-1; no clear D gene. CDR1 is ENHRY, CDR2 SYGVKD, per germline. This CDR3 contains 13 residues. The germline V and J ends were trimmed by 2 bases and 8 bases, with 12 bases remaining between them. The CDR3 reads CAISEGGHREAFF. The CDR3 region has the DNA TGTGCCATCAGTGAGGGCGGGCACCGCGAAGCTTTCTTT.

This clone was found once. The chain joins TRBV10-2 to TRBJ1-1, with TRBD1 matching over 7 bases. Germline lookup yields CDR1 WSHSY and CDR2 SAAADI. The CDR3 covers 14 residues. The V gene end was trimmed by 6 bases and the J gene end by 0 bases; junction bases not matched to a gene: 4. The CDR3 reads CASRVTGMNTEAFF. The CDR3 bases are TGCGCCAGCAGGGTGACAGGGATGAACACTGAAGCTTTCTTT.

This sequence joins TRBV7-2 and TRBJ1-5; D unresolved. The germline V and J ends were trimmed by 0 bases and 7 bases, with 16 bases remaining between them. The CDR3 is 16 residues long. Looked up from germline, CDR1 is SGHTA and CDR2 is FQGNSA. This CDR3 is CASSLAKQAGGQPQHF. CDR3 coding DNA: TGTGCCAGCAGCTTAGCGAAGCAGGCCGGTGGACAGCCCCAGCATTTT.

The rearrangement uses TRBV7-3 and TRBJ2-1, with D possibly being TRBD2 (6 bases). V was clipped by 3 bases and J by 12 bases, with 15 bases between them. The CDR3 sequence is 13 residues long. Germline CDR1 and CDR2: SGHTA and FQGTGA. CDR3 DNA: TGTGCCAGCAGCTTGACCCCAGTCGGGGGGCAGTTCTTC. Its protein is CASSLTPVGGQFF. Full variable domain (remainder filled in from reference TRBV7-3 and TRBJ2-1): GAGVSQTPSNKVTEKGKYVELRCDPISGHTALYWYRQSLGQGPEFLIYFQGTGAADDSGLPNDRFFAVRPEGSVSTLKIQRTERGDSAVYLCASSLTPVGGQFFGPGTRLTVL.

The chain links TRBV9 to TRBJ2-2; 9 positions agree with TRBD2. The germline V gene has CDR1 SGDLS and CDR2 YYNGEE. V was pared by 2 bases and J by 8 bases, with 31 bases of the junction left unmatched. CDR3 size: 23 residues. The CDR3 DNA follows: TGTGCCAGCAGCGTGGGGCTTAGTGTCGGCCAATTGGGACTAGCAGCGGCGGGAGGGGAGCTGTTTTTT. It codes for CASSVGLSVGQLGLAAAGGELFF.

The J gene is TRBJ2-1, the V gene TRBV5-1, with TRBD1 matching 7 bases. The CDR3 covers 17 residues. Germline-derived CDR1 and CDR2 are SGHRS and YFSETQ. The trim removed 3 bases at V and 1 base at J, leaving 10 bases unmatched. CDR3 region: CASSSVNRGRSYNEQFF. The CDR3 nucleotides are TGCGCCAGCAGCTCCGTGAACAGGGGTCGGTCCTACAATGAGCAGTTCTTC.

This chain uses TRBV5-4 with TRBJ2-3; TRBD2 matches at 7 bases. J gave up 3 bases and V 2 bases, and 12 bases lay outside the gene matches. This CDR3 is 17 amino acids long. Germline CDR1 SGHNT, CDR2 YYREEE (reference sequence). The CDR3 is CASSFREAGFGTDTQYF. The CDR3 nucleotides read TGTGCCAGCAGCTTCCGGGAAGCGGGATTTGGAACAGATACGCAGTATTTT. Full variable domain (remainder filled in from reference TRBV5-4 and TRBJ2-3): ETGVTQSPTHLIKTRGQQVTLRCSSQSGHNTVSWYQQALGQGPQFIFQYYREEENGRGNFPPRFSGLQFPNYSSELNVNALELDDSALYLCASSFREAGFGTDTQYFGPGTRLTVL.

The gene calls are TRBV27 and TRBJ2-1, with 9 bases aligning to TRBD1. This CDR3 contains 16 residues. Germline V CDR1 and CDR2: MNHEY, SMNVEV (reference sequence). J was trimmed by 3 bases and V by 1 base; bases with no gene match: 4. CDR3 sequence reads: CASSLLGTGYYNEQFF. Written as DNA, the CDR3 is TGTGCCAGCAGTTTATTAGGGACAGGGTACTACAATGAGCAGTTCTTC.

The genes are TRBV7-7 and TRBJ2-5; D gene uncertain. Germline CDR1 and CDR2: SSHAT and FNYEAQ (reference sequence). There are 13 residues in the CDR3. Trimming took 0 bases from V and 5 from J, leaving 7 bases between them. For the CDR3, the DNA is TGTGCCAGCAGCTTAGCGTTCGGTGAGACCCAGTACTTC. This encodes CASSLAFGETQYF.

The V call is TRBV28, the J call TRBJ2-7, with 7 bases that match TRBD1. The V and J ends lost 1 base and 3 bases, in that order; junction bases with no gene match: 21. The V gene's germline CDR1 is MDHEN and CDR2 SYDVKM. This CDR3 is built from 20 residues. The CDR3 nucleotides are TGTGCCAGCAGTTTATATGACAGGGTTGGTCTTCTAGTTAAAAGCTACGAGCAGTACTTC. The encoded protein is CASSLYDRVGLLVKSYEQYF.